The rows below give T cell receptor beta chains drawn from one sample of a study of identical twins. TCRdb used MiXCR to reprocess the 5' RACE reads, holding one entry per CDR3 protein. The table lists 500,000 to 700,000 distinct CDR3 sequences, roughly 7.2% of them singletons, with roughly 1.6% in the top ten. Separately, the same data were catalogued under a study of yellow fever vaccine responses in identical twins.

The source material was PBMCs. The source of these receptors is a woman between 18 and 29 years old in good health. The CDR3 runs from the conserved cysteine through the conserved F or W. The D gene is left open where the match is weak. Some rows mark clone size as missing; the rest say once, few, many or name a class of expanded clone.

d_call: NA; j_call: TRBJ2-3; clone_size: few; v_call: TRBV20-1; cdr3_aa: CSARDQELSTDTQYF; cdr3_nt: TGCAGTGCTAGAGATCAGGAATTATCCACAGATACGCAGTATTTT
d_call: NA; j_call: TRBJ1-5; clone_size: NA; v_call: TRBV7-8; cdr3_aa: CASSFDSMGNQPQHF; cdr3_nt: TGTGCCAGCAGCTTCGACAGTATGGGCAATCAGCCCCAGCATTTT
d_call: TRBD1; j_call: TRBJ2-1; clone_size: NA; v_call: TRBV5-1; cdr3_aa: CASRLSGQSYNEQFF; cdr3_nt: TGCGCCAGCCGACTATCGGGACAGTCTTACAATGAGCAGTTCTTC
d_call: TRBD1; j_call: TRBJ2-7; clone_size: few; v_call: TRBV6-1; cdr3_aa: CASGQVTGGEQYF; cdr3_nt: TGTGCCAGCGGCCAGGTCACAGGGGGAGAGCAGTACTTC
d_call: NA; j_call: TRBJ1-5; clone_size: many; v_call: TRBV3-1; cdr3_aa: CASSQAGGQPQHF; cdr3_nt: TGTGCCAGCAGCCAAGCTGGGGGTCAGCCCCAGCATTTT
d_call: NA; j_call: TRBJ1-4; clone_size: NA; v_call: TRBV7-8; cdr3_aa: CASSLEGSGEKLFF; cdr3_nt: TGTGCCAGCAGCTTAGAAGGGTCTGGAGAAAAACTGTTTTTT
d_call: NA; j_call: TRBJ1-1; clone_size: many; v_call: TRBV20-1; cdr3_aa: CSARGEGQWTEAFF; cdr3_nt: TGCAGTGCTAGGGGTGAGGGGCAATGGACTGAAGCTTTCTTT
d_call: TRBD1; j_call: TRBJ1-1; clone_size: many; v_call: TRBV19; cdr3_aa: CASSIRGMNTEAFF; cdr3_nt: TGTGCCAGCAGTATCAGGGGGATGAACACTGAAGCTTTCTTT
d_call: NA; j_call: TRBJ2-1; clone_size: few; v_call: TRBV12-3/TRBV12-4; cdr3_aa: CASSNRLGEQFF; cdr3_nt: TGTGCCAGCAGTAACCGACTAGGCGAGCAGTTCTTC
d_call: TRBD1; j_call: TRBJ1-2; clone_size: few; v_call: TRBV28; cdr3_aa: CASRATGTGYGYTF; cdr3_nt: TGTGCCAGCAGAGCTACCGGGACAGGCTATGGCTACACCTTC
d_call: NA; j_call: TRBJ2-1; clone_size: many; v_call: TRBV12-3/TRBV12-4; cdr3_aa: CASSFSVPNEQFF; cdr3_nt: TGTGCCAGCAGTTTCTCAGTTCCCAATGAGCAGTTCTTC
d_call: NA; j_call: TRBJ2-5; clone_size: many; v_call: TRBV6-5; cdr3_aa: CASSYSQGETQYF; cdr3_nt: TGTGCCAGCAGTTACTCGCAAGGAGAGACCCAGTACTTC
d_call: NA; j_call: TRBJ1-2; clone_size: NA; v_call: TRBV12-3/TRBV12-4; cdr3_aa: CASSLAIGTSQQRYYGYTF; cdr3_nt: TGTGCCAGCAGTTTAGCGATAGGTACAAGTCAACAGAGGTACTATGGCTACACCTTC
d_call: NA; j_call: TRBJ2-5; clone_size: many; v_call: TRBV20-1; cdr3_aa: CSARGAAQETQYF; cdr3_nt: TGCAGTGCTAGGGGAGCGGCTCAAGAGACCCAGTACTTC
d_call: NA; j_call: TRBJ2-2; clone_size: many; v_call: TRBV7-9; cdr3_aa: CASSLLPGYTGELFF; cdr3_nt: TGTGCCAGCAGCCTCTTGCCCGGATACACCGGGGAGCTGTTTTTT
d_call: NA; j_call: TRBJ2-5; clone_size: once; v_call: TRBV5-1; cdr3_aa: CASSPLGQQETQYF; cdr3_nt: TGCGCCAGCAGCCCCCTAGGGCAGCAAGAGACCCAGTACTTC
d_call: NA; j_call: TRBJ1-4; clone_size: many; v_call: TRBV5-1; cdr3_aa: CASSLDGGATPLFF; cdr3_nt: TGCGCCAGCAGCTTGGATGGGGGAGCCACGCCTTTGTTTTTT
d_call: NA; j_call: TRBJ2-7; clone_size: NA; v_call: TRBV9; cdr3_aa: CASSVGPPSSYEQYF; cdr3_nt: TGTGCCAGCAGCGTAGGGCCACCAAGCTCCTACGAGCAGTACTTC
d_call: NA; j_call: TRBJ2-3; clone_size: few; v_call: TRBV7-2; cdr3_aa: CASKGQRTDTQYF; cdr3_nt: TGTGCCAGCAAAGGACAGCGCACAGATACGCAGTATTTT
d_call: NA; j_call: TRBJ2-7; clone_size: NA; v_call: TRBV14; cdr3_aa: CASSPWGRSYEQYF; cdr3_nt: TGTGCCAGCAGCCCTTGGGGCAGATCCTACGAGCAGTACTTC
d_call: TRBD2; j_call: TRBJ2-1; clone_size: NA; v_call: TRBV20-1; cdr3_aa: CSARGGRALDNEQFF; cdr3_nt: TGCAGTGCTAGGGGCGGGAGGGCCCTGGACAATGAGCAGTTCTTC
d_call: TRBD1; j_call: TRBJ2-7; clone_size: NA; v_call: TRBV15; cdr3_aa: CATSPHSGTGNDEQYF; cdr3_nt: TGTGCCACCAGCCCTCACTCCGGGACAGGGAATGACGAGCAGTACTTC
d_call: TRBD2; j_call: TRBJ2-1; clone_size: NA; v_call: TRBV12-3/TRBV12-4; cdr3_aa: CASSSSGSRPYGDNEQFF; cdr3_nt: TGTGCCAGCAGTTCGAGCGGGAGTAGGCCCTACGGGGACAATGAGCAGTTCTTC
d_call: TRBD2; j_call: TRBJ2-7; clone_size: NA; v_call: TRBV5-1; cdr3_aa: CASSLEGGRNYEQYF; cdr3_nt: TGCGCCAGCAGCTTGGAGGGCGGGAGGAATTACGAGCAGTACTTC
d_call: TRBD1; j_call: TRBJ2-1; clone_size: few; v_call: TRBV24-1; cdr3_aa: CATSPDRGSLYNEQFF; cdr3_nt: TGTGCCACCAGCCCGGACAGGGGCAGCCTCTACAATGAGCAGTTCTTC
d_call: NA; j_call: TRBJ1-4; clone_size: NA; v_call: TRBV11-2; cdr3_aa: CASSSPGRGGEKLFF; cdr3_nt: TGTGCCAGCAGCTCCCCAGGGAGGGGTGGTGAAAAACTGTTTTTT
d_call: NA; j_call: TRBJ2-7; clone_size: NA; v_call: TRBV9; cdr3_aa: CASSANPFGAYEQYF; cdr3_nt: TGTGCCAGCAGCGCCAACCCGTTTGGGGCCTACGAGCAGTACTTC
d_call: NA; j_call: TRBJ2-2; clone_size: many; v_call: TRBV5-1; cdr3_aa: CASSLGLVGTGELFF; cdr3_nt: TGCGCCAGCAGCTTGGGGCTAGTAGGCACCGGGGAGCTGTTTTTT
d_call: NA; j_call: TRBJ2-2; clone_size: few; v_call: TRBV18; cdr3_aa: CASSPALGGPNTGELFF; cdr3_nt: TGTGCCAGCTCACCGGCCCTTGGGGGCCCAAACACCGGGGAGCTGTTTTTT
d_call: TRBD2; j_call: TRBJ2-3; clone_size: NA; v_call: TRBV9; cdr3_aa: CASSVAQAGNTDTQYF; cdr3_nt: TGTGCCAGCAGCGTAGCCCAAGCGGGGAACACAGATACGCAGTATTTT
d_call: TRBD2; j_call: TRBJ2-3; clone_size: few; v_call: TRBV11-2; cdr3_aa: CASSLGPSTGGSTDTQYF; cdr3_nt: TGTGCCAGCAGCTTAGGCCCCTCTACGGGGGGAAGCACAGATACGCAGTATTTT
d_call: TRBD1; j_call: TRBJ1-2; clone_size: NA; v_call: TRBV11-3; cdr3_aa: CASNRGQLTYGYTF; cdr3_nt: TGTGCCAGCAACAGGGGGCAGCTCACCTATGGCTACACCTTC
d_call: NA; j_call: TRBJ2-1; clone_size: NA; v_call: TRBV20-1; cdr3_aa: CSAPGPAEYEQFF; cdr3_nt: TGCAGTGCCCCGGGACCGGCGGAATATGAGCAGTTCTTC
d_call: TRBD1; j_call: TRBJ1-1; clone_size: many; v_call: TRBV19; cdr3_aa: CASSDRAGLEAFF; cdr3_nt: TGTGCCAGTAGTGACAGGGCAGGGTTGGAAGCTTTCTTT
d_call: NA; j_call: TRBJ1-1; clone_size: many; v_call: TRBV12-3/TRBV12-4; cdr3_aa: CASRGTGQHEAFF; cdr3_nt: TGTGCCAGCAGGGGGACCGGACAGCATGAAGCTTTCTTT
d_call: NA; j_call: TRBJ2-4; clone_size: few; v_call: TRBV12-3/TRBV12-4; cdr3_aa: CASSLEGWAYIQYF; cdr3_nt: TGTGCCAGCAGTTTAGAGGGCTGGGCATACATTCAGTACTTC
d_call: NA; j_call: TRBJ2-1; clone_size: few; v_call: TRBV12-3/TRBV12-4; cdr3_aa: CASSHNRYNEQFF; cdr3_nt: TGTGCCAGCAGTCACAATAGATACAATGAGCAGTTCTTC
d_call: TRBD2; j_call: TRBJ2-2; clone_size: NA; v_call: TRBV5-1; cdr3_aa: CASSLLSGGRSNTGELFF; cdr3_nt: TGCGCCAGCAGCTTGCTTAGCGGGGGCCGCTCGAACACCGGGGAGCTGTTTTTT
d_call: NA; j_call: TRBJ1-6; clone_size: many; v_call: TRBV4-1; cdr3_aa: CASSQEFSQLNSPLHF; cdr3_nt: TGCGCCAGCAGCCAAGAGTTCAGCCAGCTCAATTCACCCCTCCACTTT
d_call: NA; j_call: TRBJ2-3; clone_size: few; v_call: TRBV7-2; cdr3_aa: CASSDILSRDRVDTQYF; cdr3_nt: TGTGCCAGCAGCGACATACTAAGTCGGGACCGTGTGGATACGCAGTATTTT
d_call: NA; j_call: TRBJ1-4; clone_size: few; v_call: TRBV10-3; cdr3_aa: CAIRVSPNEKLFF; cdr3_nt: TGTGCCATCAGGGTCAGCCCTAATGAAAAACTGTTTTTT